This T cell receptor beta chain is drawn from a study of cytomegalovirus exposure and HLA in healthy donors. Background on the study: The Caucasian-associated ancestry cluster contained more than 75% of the approximately 410 genotyped donors. Overall study findings and caveats: Association of a missense DCLRE1C variant with TCR beta V- and J-gene trimming was reported in a later analysis. There were 150 to 200 TCR beta chains listed as cytomegalovirus-associated. A prior analysis recorded that most TCR beta V segments were productive about 90% or about 30% of the time.

The CDR3 runs to 14 residues. In germline, CDR1 is KGHSH, CDR2 LQKENI. After removal of 2 bases from V and 6 bases from J, the junction contained 6 bases not matched to a gene. The primer mix had 60 Vbeta and 13 Jbeta primers. Here immunoSEQ multiplex PCR was the method, and the copy in TCRdb shows in-frame clones only, minus some. The table shows 160,000 or so clones, with almost 80% occurring only once. Regarding this clone: The antigen is unknown.

Sample: PBMCs. This receptor was obtained from a woman between 50 and 59 years old in good health and CMV-seronegative. The chain links TRBV18 to TRBJ2-7; 8 bases fit TRBD1. DNA of the CDR3: TGTGCCAGCTCACCAGAGACAGGGGCTCTCGAGCAGTACTTC. It encodes CASSPETGALEQYF.